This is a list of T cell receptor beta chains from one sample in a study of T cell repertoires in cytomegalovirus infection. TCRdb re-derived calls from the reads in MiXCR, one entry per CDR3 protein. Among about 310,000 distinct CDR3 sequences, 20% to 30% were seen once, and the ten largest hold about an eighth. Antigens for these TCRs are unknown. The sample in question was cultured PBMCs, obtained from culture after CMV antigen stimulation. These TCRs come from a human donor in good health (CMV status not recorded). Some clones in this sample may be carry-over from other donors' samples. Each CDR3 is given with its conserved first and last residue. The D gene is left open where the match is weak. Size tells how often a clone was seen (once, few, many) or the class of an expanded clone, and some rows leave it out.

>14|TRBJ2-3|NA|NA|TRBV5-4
CASSLNLDADTQYF
TGTGCCAGCAGCTTAAACCTAGACGCAGATACGCAGTATTTT
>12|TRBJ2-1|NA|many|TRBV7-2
CASSLVLYEQFF
TGTGCCAGCAGCTTAGTCCTGTATGAGCAGTTCTTC
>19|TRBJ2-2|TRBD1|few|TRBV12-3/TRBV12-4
CASSLLRDRAPSGTGELFF
TGTGCCAGCAGTCTCCTTAGGGACAGGGCACCCTCGGGCACCGGGGAGCTGTTTTTT
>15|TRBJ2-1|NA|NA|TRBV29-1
CSVDWTGSSYNEQFF
TGCAGCGTTGATTGGACGGGGAGCTCCTACAATGAGCAGTTCTTC
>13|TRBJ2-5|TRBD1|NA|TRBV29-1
CSVTGTGMKTQYF
TGCAGCGTTACCGGGACAGGGATGAAGACCCAGTACTTC
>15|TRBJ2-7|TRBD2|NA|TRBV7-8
CASSLRLAGNYEQYF
TGTGCCAGCAGCTTGAGACTAGCGGGAAATTACGAGCAGTACTTC
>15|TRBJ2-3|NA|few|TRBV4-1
CASSQGNSDTDTQYF
TGCGCCAGCAGCCAAGGTAATAGCGACACAGATACGCAGTATTTT
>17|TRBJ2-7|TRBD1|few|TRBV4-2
CASSQPPDSRGLYEQYF
TGTGCCAGCAGCCAACCCCCTGATAGCAGGGGGCTGTACGAGCAGTACTTC
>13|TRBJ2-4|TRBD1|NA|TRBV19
CASSLSQGNIQYF
TGTGCCAGTAGTTTATCACAGGGGAACATTCAGTACTTC
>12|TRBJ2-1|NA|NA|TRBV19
CASRDSYNEQFF
TGTGCCAGTAGGGACTCCTACAATGAGCAGTTCTTC
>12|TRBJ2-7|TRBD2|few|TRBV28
CASRPGGEEQYF
TGTGCCAGCAGACCTGGGGGGGAGGAGCAGTACTTC
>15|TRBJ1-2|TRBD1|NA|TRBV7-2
CASSLGVQGNYGYTF
TGTGCCAGCAGCTTAGGGGTACAGGGGAACTATGGCTACACCTTC
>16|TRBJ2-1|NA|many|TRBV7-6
CASSSLPVTRGDEQFF
TGTGCCAGCAGCTCTCTACCGGTGACCAGGGGCGATGAGCAGTTCTTC
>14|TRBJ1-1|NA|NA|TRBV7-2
CASSQGQGKYGGFF
TGTGCCAGCAGCCAGGGACAAGGAAAGTACGGAGGTTTCTTT
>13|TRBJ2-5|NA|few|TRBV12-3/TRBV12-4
CASSVTPSGTQYF
TGTGCCAGCAGTGTTACCCCCTCGGGGACCCAGTACTTC
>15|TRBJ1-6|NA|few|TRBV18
CASSPVDRLNSPLHF
TGTGCCAGCTCACCAGTAGACAGACTTAATTCACCCCTCCACTTT
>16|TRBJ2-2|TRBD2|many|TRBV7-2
CASSLGLAGGTGELFF
TGTGCCAGCAGCTTGGGACTAGCGGGAGGCACCGGGGAGCTGTTTTTT